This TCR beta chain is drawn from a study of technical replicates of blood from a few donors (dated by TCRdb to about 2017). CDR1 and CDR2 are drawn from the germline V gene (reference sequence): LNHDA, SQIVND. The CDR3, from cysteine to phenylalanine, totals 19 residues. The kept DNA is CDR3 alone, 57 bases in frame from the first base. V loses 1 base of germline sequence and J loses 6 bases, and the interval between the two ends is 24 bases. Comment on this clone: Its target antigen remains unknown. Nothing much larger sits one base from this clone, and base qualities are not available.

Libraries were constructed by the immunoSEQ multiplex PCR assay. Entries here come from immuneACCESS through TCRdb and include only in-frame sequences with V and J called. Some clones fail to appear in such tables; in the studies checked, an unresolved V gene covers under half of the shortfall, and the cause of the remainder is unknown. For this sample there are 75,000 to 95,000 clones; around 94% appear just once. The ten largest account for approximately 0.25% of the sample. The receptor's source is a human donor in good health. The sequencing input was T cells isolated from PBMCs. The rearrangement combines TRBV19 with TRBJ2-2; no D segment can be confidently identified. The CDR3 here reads CASSIVGLVARSHPGELFF. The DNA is TGTGCCAGTAGTATAGTCGGTCTGGTTGCTCGGAGCCACCCCGGGGAGCTGTTTTTT.